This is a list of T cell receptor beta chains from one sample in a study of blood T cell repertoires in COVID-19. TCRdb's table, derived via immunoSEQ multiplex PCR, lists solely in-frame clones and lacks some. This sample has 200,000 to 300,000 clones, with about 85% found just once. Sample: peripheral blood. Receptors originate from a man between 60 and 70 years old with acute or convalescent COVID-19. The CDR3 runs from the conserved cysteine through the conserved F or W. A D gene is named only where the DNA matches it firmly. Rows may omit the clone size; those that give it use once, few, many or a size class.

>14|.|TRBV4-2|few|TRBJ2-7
TGTGCCAGCAGCCAAGATTGGCCGGGCTACGAGCAGTACTTC
CASSQDWPGYEQYF
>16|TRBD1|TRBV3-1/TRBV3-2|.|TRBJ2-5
TGTGCCAGCAGCCCAGATTCGGGACAGATAGAAGAGACCCAGTACTTC
CASSPDSGQIEETQYF
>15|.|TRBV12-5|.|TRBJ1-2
TGTGCTAGTGGTTTGGGTGACAGGAGATATTATGGCTACACCTTC
CASGLGDRRYYGYTF
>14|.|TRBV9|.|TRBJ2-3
TGTGCCAGCAGCGTAGAACTGAACACAGATACGCAGTATTTT
CASSVELNTDTQYF
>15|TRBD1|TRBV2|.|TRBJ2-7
TGTGCCAGCAGTCCCGGGACAGGGGTAGGGTACGAGCAGTACTTC
CASSPGTGVGYEQYF
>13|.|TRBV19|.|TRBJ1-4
TGTGCCAGTACCGACAGGCCCCGGGAAAAACTGTTTTTT
CASTDRPREKLFF
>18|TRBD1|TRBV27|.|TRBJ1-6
TGTGCCACCCCGAGGATGGGACAGGGGGCTTCCTATAATTCACCCCTCCACTTT
CATPRMGQGASYNSPLHF
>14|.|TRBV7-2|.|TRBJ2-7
TGTGCCAGCAGCTCCACTCCGGGAGCCTACGAGCAGTACTTC
CASSSTPGAYEQYF
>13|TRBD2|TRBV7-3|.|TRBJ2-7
TGTGCCTACACCCCCGCGGGAGCGGGGGAGCAGTACTTC
CAYTPAGAGEQYF
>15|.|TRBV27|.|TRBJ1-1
TGTGCCAGCAGTCGGATTTGGTTTTCGGGCACTGAAGCTTTCTTT
CASSRIWFSGTEAFF
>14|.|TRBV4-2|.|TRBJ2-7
TGTGCCAGCAGCCGGGCTAGCCGGGTTTCCGAGCAGTACTTC
CASSRASRVSEQYF
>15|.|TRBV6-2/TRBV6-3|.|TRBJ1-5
TGTGCCAGCAGTTACGGTGGGGCGGTCAATCAGCCCCAGCATTTT
CASSYGGAVNQPQHF
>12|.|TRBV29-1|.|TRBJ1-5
TGCAGCGTGCAGGATAGCAATCAGCCCCAGCATTTT
CSVQDSNQPQHF
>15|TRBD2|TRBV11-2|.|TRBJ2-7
TGTGCCAGCAGCTGGGGACTAGCGGGAGGCGGCGAGCAGTACTTC
CASSWGLAGGGEQYF
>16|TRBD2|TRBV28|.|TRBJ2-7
TGTGCCAGCACTTCAGCGGGAGAGGAAAGATCCTACGAGCAGTACTTC
CASTSAGEERSYEQYF
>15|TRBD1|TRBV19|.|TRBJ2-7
TGTGCCAGTAGTGTCACCGGGACAGGGGGAAACGAGCAGTACTTC
CASSVTGTGGNEQYF
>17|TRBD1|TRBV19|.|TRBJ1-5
TGTGCCAGTAACCCTCGACAGGGAGCGGATAGCAATCAGCCCCAGCATTTT
CASNPRQGADSNQPQHF
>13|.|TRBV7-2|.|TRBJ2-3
TGTGCCAGCAGCTTAGCGGGAGAGGATACGCAGTATTTT
CASSLAGEDTQYF
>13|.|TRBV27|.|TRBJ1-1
TGTGCCAGCAGTTCTTCCCGGGCAGGGGAAGCTTTCTTT
CASSSSRAGEAFF
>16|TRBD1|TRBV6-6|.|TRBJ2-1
TGTGCCAGCAGTTCCGCGTACAGGGGGCGACGCAATGAGCAGTTCTTC
CASSSAYRGRRNEQFF
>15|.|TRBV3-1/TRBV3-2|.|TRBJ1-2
TGTGCCAGCAGCCAAGATGGAGGAAGTACCTATGGCTACACCTTC
CASSQDGGSTYGYTF
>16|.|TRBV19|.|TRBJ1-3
TGTGCCAGTAGTACCAACTCCGGGGGAAGGGGAAACACCATATATTTT
CASSTNSGGRGNTIYF